These T cell receptor beta chains were read from a single sample in a study of regulatory T cells in long-lasting Graves disease. A single record per CDR3 protein comes from TCRdb applying MiXCR to the multiplex PCR reads. The repertoire has about 400,000 distinct CDR3 sequences, about 16% of them found once; the top ten carry approximately 22%. The input for sequencing was peripheral blood mononuclear cells (PBMCs), taken at new diagnosis, from a patient treated with antithyroid drugs. The receptors were sampled from a female donor with Graves disease. The CDR3 runs from the conserved cysteine through the conserved F or W. D genes are given only for firm matches. Clone size is not always given. Where it is, it says once, few, many or a class for expanded clones.

J: TRBJ1-6; V: TRBV6-1; D: TRBD1; length: 14; size: few; DNA: TGTGCCAGCAGTGAACCGGGGACAGCTTTTCCCCTCCACTTT; CDR3: CASSEPGTAFPLHF
J: TRBJ1-5; V: TRBV30; D: -; length: 16; size: many; DNA: TGTGCCTGGAGTGTACCGGGCAGGCCCTACAATCAGCCCCAGCATTTT; CDR3: CAWSVPGRPYNQPQHF
J: TRBJ2-3; V: TRBV29-1; D: -; length: 12; size: many; DNA: TGCAGCGTTGATACTGGGTCCGATACGCAGTATTTT; CDR3: CSVDTGSDTQYF
J: TRBJ2-7; V: TRBV19; D: TRBD2; length: 16; size: many; DNA: TGTGCCAGTAGCTGGACTAGCGGGAGAGGGGCCTACGAGCAGTACTTC; CDR3: CASSWTSGRGAYEQYF
J: TRBJ1-3; V: TRBV20-1; D: -; length: 13; size: many; DNA: TGCAGTGCTAGGCAACAGTTAGGAAACACCATATATTTT; CDR3: CSARQQLGNTIYF
J: TRBJ2-7; V: TRBV7-2; D: TRBD1; length: 15; size: many; DNA: TGTGCCAGCAGCTTAGAGGAGACAGGGGACCACGAGCAGTACTTC; CDR3: CASSLEETGDHEQYF
J: TRBJ1-1; V: TRBV7-8; D: -; length: 15; size: many; DNA: TGTGCCAGCAGCTTAGCGCTAGGCCGGAACACTGAAGCTTTCTTT; CDR3: CASSLALGRNTEAFF
J: TRBJ1-3; V: TRBV6-5; D: -; length: 17; size: few; DNA: TGTGCCAGCAGTTATTGGTACGGCCCCTCCTCTGGAAACACCATATATTTT; CDR3: CASSYWYGPSSGNTIYF
J: TRBJ2-2; V: TRBV6-2/TRBV6-3; D: -; length: 14; size: few; DNA: TGTGCCAGCGGTAGAGGTGGGGCCGTAGGGGAGCTGTTTTTT; CDR3: CASGRGGAVGELFF
J: TRBJ2-7; V: TRBV20-1; D: TRBD2; length: 15; size: many; DNA: TGCAGTGCTAGGGGCCTAGCGGGGAATGTGAGGGAGCAGTACTTC; CDR3: CSARGLAGNVREQYF
J: TRBJ2-3; V: TRBV2; D: -; length: 14; size: many; DNA: TGTGCCAGCAGTGAATTCCCAGGGGCAGATACGCAGTATTTT; CDR3: CASSEFPGADTQYF
J: TRBJ1-6; V: TRBV9; D: -; length: 17; size: few; DNA: TGTGCCAGCAGCGTAGACGGTAACAGTGGATATAATTCACCCCTCCACTTT; CDR3: CASSVDGNSGYNSPLHF
J: TRBJ2-7; V: TRBV28; D: -; length: 18; size: -; DNA: TGTGCCAGCAGCCTATTGGTGGGAGGGGGCATTCTGTCCTACGAGCAGTACTTC; CDR3: CASSLLVGGGILSYEQYF
J: TRBJ1-1; V: TRBV19; D: -; length: 14; size: many; DNA: TGTGCCAGTAGTATGGCTACAATGGGAACTGAAGCTTTCTTT; CDR3: CASSMATMGTEAFF
J: TRBJ2-5; V: TRBV5-6; D: TRBD2; length: 14; size: many; DNA: TGTGCCAGCAGGGCGGGGGGGCTGGTAGAGACCCAGTACTTC; CDR3: CASRAGGLVETQYF
J: TRBJ1-4; V: TRBV30; D: -; length: 14; size: -; DNA: TGTGCCTGGAGTGCTACAGGAGCGAATGAAAAACTGTTTTTT; CDR3: CAWSATGANEKLFF
J: TRBJ1-5; V: TRBV4-1; D: -; length: 19; size: few; DNA: TGCGCCAGCAGCCAAGTAAGCGTAGTTCACGGAAATAGCAATCAGCCCCAGCATTTT; CDR3: CASSQVSVVHGNSNQPQHF
J: TRBJ2-1; V: TRBV6-5; D: -; length: 14; size: many; DNA: TGTGCCAGCAGTTACAGGGGCCAATACAATGAGCAGTTCTTC; CDR3: CASSYRGQYNEQFF
J: TRBJ1-4; V: TRBV10-3; D: TRBD1; length: 15; size: many; DNA: TGTGCCATCAGTGAAGGGACAGGGCTTAATGAAAAACTGTTTTTT; CDR3: CAISEGTGLNEKLFF
J: TRBJ2-2; V: TRBV20-1; D: TRBD1; length: 16; size: many; DNA: TGCAGTGCTAGACGGGCCGGACAGGGGGCCGACGGGGAGCTGTTTTTT; CDR3: CSARRAGQGADGELFF
J: TRBJ1-2; V: TRBV30; D: -; length: 12; size: many; DNA: TGTGCCTGGAGTGTAGGGGGGCATGGCTACACCTTC; CDR3: CAWSVGGHGYTF
J: TRBJ2-1; V: TRBV20-1; D: TRBD2; length: 14; size: -; DNA: TGCAGTGGGGGCGGGAGTGCTAACTACAATGAGCAGTTCTTC; CDR3: CSGGGSANYNEQFF
J: TRBJ1-2; V: TRBV3-1; D: -; length: 13; size: many; DNA: TGTGCCAGCAGCCAATTTGATATCTATGGCTACACCTTC; CDR3: CASSQFDIYGYTF
J: TRBJ2-5; V: TRBV3-1; D: -; length: 14; size: many; DNA: TGTGCCAGCGGGGGTTTTGGGAATCAAGAGACCCAGTACTTC; CDR3: CASGGFGNQETQYF
J: TRBJ2-3; V: TRBV11-1; D: TRBD2; length: 15; size: many; DNA: TGTGCCAGCAGCTTAGCGGCCGGGGGGGCAGATACGCAGTATTTT; CDR3: CASSLAAGGADTQYF
J: TRBJ2-5; V: TRBV28; D: TRBD1; length: 14; size: -; DNA: TGTGCCAGCAGCCGTAGAGACAGGGGTGAGACCCAGTACTTC; CDR3: CASSRRDRGETQYF
J: TRBJ2-1; V: TRBV7-9; D: -; length: 13; size: many; DNA: TGTGCCAGCAGCTTTGGGGTCTTGAATGAGCAGTTCTTC; CDR3: CASSFGVLNEQFF
J: TRBJ2-2; V: TRBV12-3/TRBV12-4; D: TRBD1; length: 17; size: many; DNA: TGTGCCAGCAGGAAGAAGGGGGGACAGGCCTATTCCGGGGAGCTGTTTTTT; CDR3: CASRKKGGQAYSGELFF
J: TRBJ1-1; V: TRBV9; D: TRBD1; length: 12; size: few; DNA: TGTGCCAGCAGCGGTACCGGGACAGGAGCTTTCTTT; CDR3: CASSGTGTGAFF
J: TRBJ1-2; V: TRBV11-2; D: TRBD1; length: 15; size: many; DNA: TGTGCCAGCAGCTCTCTAGGACAGGGAGACTATGGCTACACCTTC; CDR3: CASSSLGQGDYGYTF
J: TRBJ2-1; V: TRBV20-1; D: TRBD2; length: 12; size: -; DNA: TGCAGTGGCCTAGCGGGAGTCAATGAGCAGTTCTTC; CDR3: CSGLAGVNEQFF
J: TRBJ2-7; V: TRBV20-1; D: TRBD2; length: 13; size: many; DNA: TGCAGTGCCCTATGGACTAGACCCTACGAGCAGTACTTC; CDR3: CSALWTRPYEQYF
J: TRBJ2-3; V: TRBV28; D: -; length: 14; size: many; DNA: TGTGCCAGCAGTTTAACGGGGGCCGGAGATACGCAGTATTTT; CDR3: CASSLTGAGDTQYF
J: TRBJ2-3; V: TRBV6-2/TRBV6-3; D: TRBD2; length: 11; size: few; DNA: TGTGCTAGCGGGATCACAGATACGCAGTATTTT; CDR3: CASGITDTQYF
J: TRBJ1-5; V: TRBV20-1; D: -; length: 15; size: many; DNA: TGCAGTGCCAAAGTATCGGCAGTGTTAGGTCAGCCCCAGCATTTT; CDR3: CSAKVSAVLGQPQHF
J: TRBJ2-4; V: TRBV20-1; D: TRBD2; length: 15; size: -; DNA: TGCAGTGCTCGTAGCGGGGGGGCGGCCAAAAACATTCAGTACTTC; CDR3: CSARSGGAAKNIQYF